This entry describes one T cell receptor beta chain. This sample is part of a study of OX40 agonist ivuxolimab in advanced cancers. Clones were sequenced by immunoSEQ multiplex PCR, and TCRdb holds only the in-frame ones, with some missing. The repertoire holds about 90,000 clones, with about 90% as singletons. CDR3 length: 14 amino acids. From germline, CDR1 is GTSNPN and CDR2 SVGIG (reference sequence). V shed 5 bases, J shed 9 bases, and the junction held 10 bases outside the gene matches. The gene calls are TRBV30 and TRBJ2-1; TRBD2 matches at 10 bases. The TCR originated in an adult with an advanced solid tumor such as melanoma, head and neck, liver or kidney cancer. The material was CD4+ or CD8+ T cells sorted from blood, obtained in a trial of the OX40 agonist ivuxolimab. DNA of the CDR3: TGTGCCTGGCTCACTAGCGGGGCCCGTGGTGAGCAGTTCTTC. It specifies CAWLTSGARGEQFF.